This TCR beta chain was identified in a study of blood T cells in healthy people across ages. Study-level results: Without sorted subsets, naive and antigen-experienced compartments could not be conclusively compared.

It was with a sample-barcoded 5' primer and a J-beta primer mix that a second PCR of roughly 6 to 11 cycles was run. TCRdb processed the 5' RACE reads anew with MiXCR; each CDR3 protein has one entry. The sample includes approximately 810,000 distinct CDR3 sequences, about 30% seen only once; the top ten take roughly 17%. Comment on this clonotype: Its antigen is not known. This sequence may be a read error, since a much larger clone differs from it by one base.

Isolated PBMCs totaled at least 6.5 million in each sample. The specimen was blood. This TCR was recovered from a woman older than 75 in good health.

This chain's CDR3 is CATSGWKNEQFF. For the CDR3, the DNA is TGTGCCACCAGTGGTTGGAAGAATGAGCAGTTCTTC. The chain has TRBV24-1 and TRBJ2-1; D remains ambiguous. This CDR3 region has 12 residues. Trimming removed 5 bases from V and 7 bases from J, with 8 bases in between. Per the germline V gene, CDR1 is KGHDR and CDR2 is SFDVKD.